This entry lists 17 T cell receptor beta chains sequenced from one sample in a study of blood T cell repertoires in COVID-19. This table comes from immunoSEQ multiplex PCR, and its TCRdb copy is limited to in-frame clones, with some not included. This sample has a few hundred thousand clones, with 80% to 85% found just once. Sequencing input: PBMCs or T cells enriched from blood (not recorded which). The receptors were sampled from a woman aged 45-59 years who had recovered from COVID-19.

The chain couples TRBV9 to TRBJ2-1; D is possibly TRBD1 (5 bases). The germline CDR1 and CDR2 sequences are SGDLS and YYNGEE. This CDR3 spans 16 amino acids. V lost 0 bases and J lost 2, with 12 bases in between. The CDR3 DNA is TGTGCCAGCAGCGTAGGAGAGACAGCAACCTACAATGAGCAGTTCTTC. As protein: CASSVGETATYNEQFF.

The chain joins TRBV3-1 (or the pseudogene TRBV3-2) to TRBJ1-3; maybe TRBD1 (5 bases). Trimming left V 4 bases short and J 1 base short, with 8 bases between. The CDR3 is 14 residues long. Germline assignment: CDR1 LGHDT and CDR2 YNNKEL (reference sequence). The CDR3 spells CASSRQLSGNTIYF. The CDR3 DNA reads TGTGCCAGCAGCCGACAGTTATCTGGAAACACCATATATTTT.

The DNA of the CDR3 is TGCAGTGCTAGTGGACTAGCGGGGGGACGGGGCCCTAATGAGCAGTTCTTC. Protein: CSASGLAGGRGPNEQFF. This rearrangement joins TRBV20-1 to TRBJ2-1, with 14 bases matching TRBD2. V trimming: 3 bases; J trimming: 7 bases; junction bases outside the gene matches: 11. CDR3 length: 17 amino acids. The V gene's germline CDR1 is DFQATT and CDR2 SNEGSKA (reference sequence).

The CDR3 here is CASSLNLAGGDEQFF. The CDR3 bases are TGTGCCAGCAGCTTGAACCTAGCGGGAGGCGATGAGCAGTTCTTC. This chain joins TRBV5-5 and TRBJ2-1; 11 bases are a match to TRBD2. Losses at the gene ends were 1 base for V and 8 bases for J; bases not matched to a gene: 5. This CDR3 has 15 residues. The V gene's germline CDR1 is SGHKS and CDR2 YYEKEE (reference sequence).

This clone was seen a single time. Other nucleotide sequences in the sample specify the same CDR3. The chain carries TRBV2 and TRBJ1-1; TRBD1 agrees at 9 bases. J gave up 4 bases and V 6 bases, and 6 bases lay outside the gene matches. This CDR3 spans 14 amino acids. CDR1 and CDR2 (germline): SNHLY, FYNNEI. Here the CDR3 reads CASRNTGGGTEAFF. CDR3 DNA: TGTGCCAGCAGGAATACAGGGGGCGGCACTGAAGCTTTCTTT.

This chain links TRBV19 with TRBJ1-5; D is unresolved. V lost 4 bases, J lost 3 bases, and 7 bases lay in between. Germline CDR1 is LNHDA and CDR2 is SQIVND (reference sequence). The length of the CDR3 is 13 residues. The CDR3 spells CASSTVHNQPQHF. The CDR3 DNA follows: TGTGCCAGTAGTACGGTTCACAATCAGCCCCAGCATTTT. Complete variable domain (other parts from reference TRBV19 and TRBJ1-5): DGGITQSPKYLFRKEGQNVTLSCEQNLNHDAMYWYRQDPGQGLRLIYYSQIVNDFQKGDIAEGYSVSREKKESFPLTVTSAQKNPTAFYLCASSTVHNQPQHFGDGTRLSIL.

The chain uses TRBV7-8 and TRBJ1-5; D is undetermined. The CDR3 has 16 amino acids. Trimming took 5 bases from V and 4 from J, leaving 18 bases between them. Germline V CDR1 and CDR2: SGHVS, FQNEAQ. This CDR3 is CASSRGGIWPNQPQHF. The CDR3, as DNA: TGTGCCAGCAGCAGAGGCGGCATCTGGCCAAATCAGCCCCAGCATTTT. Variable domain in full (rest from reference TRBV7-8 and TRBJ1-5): GAGVSQSPRYKVAKRGQDVALRCDPISGHVSLFWYQQALGQGPEFLTYFQNEAQLDKSGLPSDRFFAERPEGSVSTLKIQRTQQEDSAVYLCASSRGGIWPNQPQHFGDGTRLSIL.

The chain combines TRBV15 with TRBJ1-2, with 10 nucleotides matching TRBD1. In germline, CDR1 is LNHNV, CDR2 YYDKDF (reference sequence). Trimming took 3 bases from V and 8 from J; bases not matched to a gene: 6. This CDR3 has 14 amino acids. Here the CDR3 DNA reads TGTGCCACCAGCAGGGGGACAGGGGTTGGCGGCTACACCTTC. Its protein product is CATSRGTGVGGYTF.

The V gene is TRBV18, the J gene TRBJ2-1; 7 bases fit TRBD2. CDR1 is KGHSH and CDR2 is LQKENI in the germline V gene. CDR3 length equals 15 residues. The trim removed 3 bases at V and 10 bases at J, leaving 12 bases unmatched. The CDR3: CASSPKTSRREEQFF. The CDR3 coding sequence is TGTGCCAGCTCACCTAAGACTAGCCGCCGGGAGGAGCAGTTCTTC.

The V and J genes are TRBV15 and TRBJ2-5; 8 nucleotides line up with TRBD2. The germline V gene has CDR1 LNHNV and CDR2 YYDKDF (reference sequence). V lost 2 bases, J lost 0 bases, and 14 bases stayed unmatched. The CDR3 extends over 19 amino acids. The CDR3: CATSRKLRKLAEYQETQYF. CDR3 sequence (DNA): TGTGCCACCAGCAGAAAACTCCGGAAACTAGCGGAATACCAAGAGACCCAGTACTTC. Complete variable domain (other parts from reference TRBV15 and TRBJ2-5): DAMVIQNPRYQVTQFGKPVTLSCSQTLNHNVMYWYQQKSSQAPKLLFHYYDKDFNNEADTPDNFQSRRPNTSFCFLDIRSPGLGDTAMYLCATSRKLRKLAEYQETQYFGPGTRLLVL.

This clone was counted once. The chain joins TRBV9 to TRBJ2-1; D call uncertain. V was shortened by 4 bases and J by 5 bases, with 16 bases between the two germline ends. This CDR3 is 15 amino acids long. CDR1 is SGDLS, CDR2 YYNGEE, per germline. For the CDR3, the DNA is TGTGCCAGCAGCTCGCGGCCGACTTGGGACAATGAGCAGTTCTTC. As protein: CASSSRPTWDNEQFF.

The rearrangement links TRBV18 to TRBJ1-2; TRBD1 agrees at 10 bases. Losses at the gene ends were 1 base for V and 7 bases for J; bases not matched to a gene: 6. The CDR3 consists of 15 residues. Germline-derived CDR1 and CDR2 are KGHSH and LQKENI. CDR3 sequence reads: CASSPQETGGSGYTF. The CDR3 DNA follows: TGTGCCAGCTCACCACAGGAGACAGGGGGCTCTGGCTACACCTTC.

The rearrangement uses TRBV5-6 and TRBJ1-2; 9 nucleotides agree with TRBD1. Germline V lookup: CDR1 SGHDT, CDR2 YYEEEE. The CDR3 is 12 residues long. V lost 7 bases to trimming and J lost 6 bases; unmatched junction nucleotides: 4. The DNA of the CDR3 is TGTGCCAGCGGACAGGGGAGTAATGGCTACACCTTC. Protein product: CASGQGSNGYTF.

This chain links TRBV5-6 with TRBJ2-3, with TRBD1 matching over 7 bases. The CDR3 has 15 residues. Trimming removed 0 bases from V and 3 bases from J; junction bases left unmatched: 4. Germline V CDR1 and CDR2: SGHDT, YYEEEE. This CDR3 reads CASSLAPTGTDTQYF. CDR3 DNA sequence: TGTGCCAGCAGCTTGGCCCCGACAGGGACAGATACGCAGTATTTT.

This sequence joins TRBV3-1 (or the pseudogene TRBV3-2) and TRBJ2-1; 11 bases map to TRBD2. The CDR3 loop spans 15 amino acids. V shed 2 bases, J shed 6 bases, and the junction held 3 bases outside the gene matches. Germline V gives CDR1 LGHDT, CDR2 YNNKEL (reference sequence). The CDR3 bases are TGTGCCAGCAGCCAACTAGCGGGAGGTGGCAATGAGCAGTTCTTC. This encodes CASSQLAGGGNEQFF.

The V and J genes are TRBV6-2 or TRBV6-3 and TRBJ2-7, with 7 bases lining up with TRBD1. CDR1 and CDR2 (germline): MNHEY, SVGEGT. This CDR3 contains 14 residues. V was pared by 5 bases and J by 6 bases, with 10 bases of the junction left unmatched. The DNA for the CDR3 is TGTGCCAGCAGTGACCGGGACAGTCCGGGCGAGCAGTACTTC. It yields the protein CASSDRDSPGEQYF.

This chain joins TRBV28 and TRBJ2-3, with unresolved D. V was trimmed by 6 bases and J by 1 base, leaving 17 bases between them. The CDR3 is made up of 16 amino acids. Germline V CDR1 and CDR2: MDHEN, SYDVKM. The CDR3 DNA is TGTGCCAGCAGCCCGAGCCTCCGGGTGGGCACAGATACGCAGTATTTT. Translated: CASSPSLRVGTDTQYF.